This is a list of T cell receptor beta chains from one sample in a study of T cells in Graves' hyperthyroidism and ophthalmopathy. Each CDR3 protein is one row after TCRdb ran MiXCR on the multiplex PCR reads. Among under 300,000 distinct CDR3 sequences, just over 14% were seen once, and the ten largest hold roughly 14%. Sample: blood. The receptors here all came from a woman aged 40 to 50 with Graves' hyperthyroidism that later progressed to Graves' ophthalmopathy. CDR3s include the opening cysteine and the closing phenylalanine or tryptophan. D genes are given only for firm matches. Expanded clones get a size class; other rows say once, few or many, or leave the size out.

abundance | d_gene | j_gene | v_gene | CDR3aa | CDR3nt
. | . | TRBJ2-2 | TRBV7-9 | CASSRIKSRGLRELFF | TGTGCCAGCAGCCGGATAAAAAGCAGAGGACTGCGGGAGCTGTTTTTT
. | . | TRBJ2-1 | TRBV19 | CASRTDRERHEQFF | TGTGCCAGTAGGACGGACAGAGAGCGGCATGAGCAGTTCTTC
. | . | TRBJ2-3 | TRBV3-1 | CASSQYHEGGTDTQYF | TGTGCCAGCAGCCAATACCATGAAGGAGGCACAGATACGCAGTATTTT
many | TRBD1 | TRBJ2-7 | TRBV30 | CAWSVTGDSYEQYF | TGTGCCTGGAGTGTAACAGGGGACTCCTACGAGCAGTACTTC
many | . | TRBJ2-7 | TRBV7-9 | CASSLNSLGEQYF | TGTGCCAGCAGCTTAAACAGTCTGGGCGAGCAGTACTTC
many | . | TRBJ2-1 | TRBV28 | CASSLLRDEQFF | TGTGCCAGCAGTTTATTGAGGGATGAGCAGTTCTTC
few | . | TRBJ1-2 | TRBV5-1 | CASSLDGGTGYTF | TGCGCCAGCAGCTTGGACGGAGGGACAGGCTACACCTTC
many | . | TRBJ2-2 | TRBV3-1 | CASSQDMAGTGELFF | TGTGCCAGCAGCCAGGACATGGCGGGCACCGGGGAGCTGTTTTTT
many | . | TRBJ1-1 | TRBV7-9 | CASSLEKRSLGSPEAFF | TGTGCCAGCAGCTTAGAGAAACGGTCCCTTGGAAGCCCTGAAGCTTTCTTT
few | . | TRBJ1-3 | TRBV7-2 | CASSLVPVSAGNTIYF | TGTGCCAGCAGCTTAGTTCCGGTTTCAGCCGGAAACACCATATATTTT
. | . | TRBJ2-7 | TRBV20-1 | CSARPPDGGSVHEQYF | TGCAGTGCGAGACCTCCAGATGGTGGGAGTGTTCACGAGCAGTACTTC
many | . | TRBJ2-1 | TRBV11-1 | CASSLGLGHEQFF | TGTGCCAGCAGCTTGGGTTTGGGGCATGAGCAGTTCTTC
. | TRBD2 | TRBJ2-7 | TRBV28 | CASSPWASGSYEQYF | TGTGCCAGCAGTCCCTGGGCTAGCGGGAGCTACGAGCAGTACTTC
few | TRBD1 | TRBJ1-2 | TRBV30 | CAWRTGELGYTF | TGTGCCTGGAGGACAGGGGAACTGGGCTACACCTTC
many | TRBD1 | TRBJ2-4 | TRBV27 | CASSKIGGSKNIQYF | TGTGCCAGCAGCAAAATAGGGGGCTCCAAAAACATTCAGTACTTC
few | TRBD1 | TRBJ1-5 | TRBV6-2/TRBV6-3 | CASREDRGRFNQPQHF | TGTGCCAGCAGGGAGGACAGGGGGCGATTCAATCAGCCCCAGCATTTT
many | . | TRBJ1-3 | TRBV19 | CASSIAAASGNTIYF | TGTGCCAGTAGTATAGCGGCCGCCTCTGGAAACACCATATATTTT
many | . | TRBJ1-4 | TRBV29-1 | CSVEDVAEAGKLFF | TGCAGCGTTGAAGATGTAGCCGAAGCAGGAAAACTGTTTTTT
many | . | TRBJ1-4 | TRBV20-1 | CSARVGVEKLFF | TGCAGTGCTAGAGTGGGGGTGGAAAAACTGTTTTTT
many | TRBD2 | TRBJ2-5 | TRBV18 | CASSPRTSRETQYF | TGTGCCAGCTCACCACGGACTAGCCGAGAGACCCAGTACTTC
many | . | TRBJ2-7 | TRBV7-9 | CASSGSLGREAYEQYF | TGTGCCAGCAGCGGATCTCTGGGGCGAGAGGCCTACGAGCAGTACTTC
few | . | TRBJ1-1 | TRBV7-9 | CASSLGGTRAFF | TGTGCCAGCAGCTTAGGGGGGACCCGAGCTTTCTTT
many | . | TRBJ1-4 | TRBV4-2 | CASSRRGLEEKLFF | TGTGCCAGCAGCCGGAGGGGCCTGGAAGAAAAACTGTTTTTT
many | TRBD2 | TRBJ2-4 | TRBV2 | CASRNSGVKNIQYF | TGTGCCAGCAGGAATAGCGGGGTCAAAAACATTCAGTACTTC
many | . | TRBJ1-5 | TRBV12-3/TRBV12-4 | CASSHRVGGANQPQHF | TGTGCCAGCAGCCACAGGGTAGGGGGTGCCAATCAGCCCCAGCATTTT
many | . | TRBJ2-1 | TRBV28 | CASRPGRGAFNEQFF | TGTGCCAGCAGGCCCGGGCGGGGAGCGTTCAATGAGCAGTTCTTC
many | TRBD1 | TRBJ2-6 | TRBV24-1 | CATSDQGQGRLSGANVLTF | TGTGCCACCAGTGACCAAGGACAGGGAAGACTCTCTGGGGCCAACGTCCTGACTTTC
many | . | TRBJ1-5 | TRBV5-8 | CASQQPQHF | TGTGCCAGCCAGCAGCCCCAGCATTTT
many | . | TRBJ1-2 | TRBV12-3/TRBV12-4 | CASNHGQNNGYTF | TGTGCCAGCAACCATGGACAGAATAATGGCTACACCTTC
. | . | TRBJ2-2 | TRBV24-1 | CATNQGPNTGELFF | TGTGCCACCAACCAGGGGCCCAACACCGGGGAGCTGTTTTTT
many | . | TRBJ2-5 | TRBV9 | CASSVEAAEETQYF | TGTGCCAGCAGCGTAGAGGCCGCCGAAGAGACCCAGTACTTC
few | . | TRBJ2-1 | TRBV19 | CASRRGLDNEQFF | TGTGCCAGTAGGCGGGGTTTAGACAATGAGCAGTTCTTC
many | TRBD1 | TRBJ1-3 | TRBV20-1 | CSVTGVGNTIYF | TGCAGTGTTACAGGGGTTGGAAACACCATATATTTT
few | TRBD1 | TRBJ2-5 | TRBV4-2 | CASSQDEGRGETQYF | TGTGCCAGCAGCCAAGATGAGGGCAGGGGGGAGACCCAGTACTTC
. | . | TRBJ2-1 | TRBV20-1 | CSARGGRGTFAFDSYNEQFF | TGCAGTGCTAGAGGGGGACGGGGCACCTTTGCGTTCGACTCCTACAATGAGCAGTTCTTC
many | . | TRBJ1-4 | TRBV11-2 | CASSRRDGENEKLFF | TGTGCCAGCAGCCGCCGGGACGGTGAAAATGAAAAACTGTTTTTT
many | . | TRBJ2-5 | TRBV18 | CASSIRLGTQETQYF | TGTGCCAGCTCCATTCGGCTGGGCACCCAAGAGACCCAGTACTTC
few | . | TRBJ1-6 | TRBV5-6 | CASSLLAGTSSPLHF | TGTGCCAGCAGCTTGCTTGCCGGGACTAGTTCACCCCTCCACTTT
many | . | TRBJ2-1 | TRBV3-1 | CASSFTGGGDEQFF | TGTGCCAGCAGCTTTACAGGGGGGGGGGATGAGCAGTTCTTC
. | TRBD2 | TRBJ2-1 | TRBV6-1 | CAGGGVKDSYNEQFF | TGTGCCGGGGGAGGGGTAAAGGACTCCTACAATGAGCAGTTCTTC
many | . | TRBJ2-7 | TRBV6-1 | CASSPLEWSYEQYF | TGTGCCAGCAGTCCCCTCGAGTGGTCCTACGAGCAGTACTTC
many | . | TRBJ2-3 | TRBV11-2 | CASSSPPDTQYF | TGTGCCAGCAGCTCCCCCCCAGATACGCAGTATTTT
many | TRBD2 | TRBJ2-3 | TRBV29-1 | CSVDVLAVSTDTQYF | TGCAGCGTTGACGTTCTAGCGGTTAGCACAGATACGCAGTATTTT
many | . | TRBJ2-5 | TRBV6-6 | CASSYRAEVHF | TGTGCCAGCAGTTACCGGGCGGAGGTCCACTTC
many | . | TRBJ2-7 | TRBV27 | CASSQHLGVLSYEQYF | TGTGCCAGCAGCCAACACCTAGGCGTTCTCTCCTACGAGCAGTACTTC
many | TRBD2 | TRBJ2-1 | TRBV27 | CASSLGTSGRNEQFF | TGTGCCAGCAGTTTGGGGACTAGCGGGAGGAATGAGCAGTTCTTC
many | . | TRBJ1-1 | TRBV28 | CASSSRFGRIAMNTEAFF | TGTGCCAGCAGTTCCCGGTTCGGGCGAATAGCTATGAACACTGAAGCTTTCTTT
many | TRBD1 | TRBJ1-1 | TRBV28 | CASSLLGTDPLWAFF | TGTGCCAGCAGTCTACTCGGGACAGACCCGTTGTGGGCTTTCTTT
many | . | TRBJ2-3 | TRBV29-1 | CSGRASDTQYF | TGCAGCGGGAGGGCCTCGGATACGCAGTATTTT
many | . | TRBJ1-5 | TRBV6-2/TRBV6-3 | CASSPTGVLALSNQPQHF | TGTGCCAGCAGCCCGACAGGAGTCTTAGCTCTTAGCAATCAGCCCCAGCATTTT
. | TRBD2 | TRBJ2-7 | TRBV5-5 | CASSLAGGPNEQYF | TGTGCCAGCAGCTTAGCGGGAGGGCCTAACGAGCAGTACTTC